This T cell receptor beta chain was retrieved from a study of naive and memory T cell subsets. CDR1 and CDR2 from the germline V gene are LNHDA and SQIVND (reference sequence). V was clipped by 9 bases and J by 2 bases; unmatched bases: 2. The length of the CDR3 is 14 residues. Four PCR rounds used nested alpha and beta constant region primers plus the SP2 primer. TCRdb reprocessed the 5' RACE reads with MiXCR, giving one entry per CDR3 protein. The sample has more than 50,000 distinct CDR3 sequences; roughly 6.7% are singletons. This clonotype turned up a few times. TCR cDNA received a 3' ligated oligonucleotide that carried a UMI.

The chain has TRBV19 and TRBJ2-6; 9 bases fit TRBD1. The TCR sequence derives from a male donor in good health. The CDR3 coding sequence is TGTGCCAGCACAGGGGGCGCTGGGGCCAACGTCCTGACTTTC. It translates to CASTGGAGANVLTF.